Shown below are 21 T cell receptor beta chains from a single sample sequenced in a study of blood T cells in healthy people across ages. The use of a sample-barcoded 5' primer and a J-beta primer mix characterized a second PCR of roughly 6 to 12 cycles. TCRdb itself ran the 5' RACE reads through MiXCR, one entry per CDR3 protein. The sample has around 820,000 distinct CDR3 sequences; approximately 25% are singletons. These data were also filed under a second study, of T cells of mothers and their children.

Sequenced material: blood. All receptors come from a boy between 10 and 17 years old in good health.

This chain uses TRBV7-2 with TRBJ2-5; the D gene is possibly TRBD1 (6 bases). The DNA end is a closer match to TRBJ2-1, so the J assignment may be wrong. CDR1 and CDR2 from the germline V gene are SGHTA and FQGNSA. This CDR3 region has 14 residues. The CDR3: CASSLEGGSDEQFF. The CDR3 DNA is TGTGCCAGCAGCTTAGAAGGGGGTTCGGATGAGCAGTTCTTC.

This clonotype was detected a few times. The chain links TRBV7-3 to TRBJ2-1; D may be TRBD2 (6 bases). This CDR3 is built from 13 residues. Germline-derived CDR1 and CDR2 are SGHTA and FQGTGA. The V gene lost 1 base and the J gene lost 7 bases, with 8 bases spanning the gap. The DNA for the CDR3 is TGTGCCAGCAGCTTAAGCGGGGTGAATGAGCAGTTCTTC. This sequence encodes CASSLSGVNEQFF.

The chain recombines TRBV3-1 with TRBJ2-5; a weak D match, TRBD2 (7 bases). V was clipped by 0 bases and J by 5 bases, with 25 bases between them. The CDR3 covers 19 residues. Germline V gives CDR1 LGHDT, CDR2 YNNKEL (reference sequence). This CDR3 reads CASSQDWGRIRGAMETQYF. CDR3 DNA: TGTGCCAGCAGCCAAGATTGGGGAAGAATTCGGGGGGCCATGGAGACCCAGTACTTC.

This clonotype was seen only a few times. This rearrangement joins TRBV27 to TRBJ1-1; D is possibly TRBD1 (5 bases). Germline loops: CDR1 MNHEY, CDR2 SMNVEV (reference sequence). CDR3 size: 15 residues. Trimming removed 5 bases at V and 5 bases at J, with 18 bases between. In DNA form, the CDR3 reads TGTGCCAGCAGTCCTACCAGGGTGCTGTATACTGAAGCTTTCTTT. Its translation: CASSPTRVLYTEAFF.

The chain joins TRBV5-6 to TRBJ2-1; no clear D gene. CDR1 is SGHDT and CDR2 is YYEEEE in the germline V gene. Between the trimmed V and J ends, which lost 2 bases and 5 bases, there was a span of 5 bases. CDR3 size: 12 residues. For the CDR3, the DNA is TGTGCCAGCAGCTTCGTCCACAATGAGCAGTTCTTC. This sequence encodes CASSFVHNEQFF. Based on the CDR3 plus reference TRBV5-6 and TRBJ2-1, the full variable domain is DAGVTQSPTHLIKTRGQQVTLRCSPKSGHDTVSWYQQALGQGPQFIFQYYEEEERQRGNFPDRFSGHQFPNYSSELNVNALLLGDSALYLCASSFVHNEQFFGPGTRLTVL.

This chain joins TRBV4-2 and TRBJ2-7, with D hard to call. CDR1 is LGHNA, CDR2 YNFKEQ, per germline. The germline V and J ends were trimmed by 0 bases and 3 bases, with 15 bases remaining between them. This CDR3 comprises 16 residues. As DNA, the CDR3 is TGTGCCAGCAGCCAAGAATATGGCAGTCTGAACTACGAGCAGTACTTC. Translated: CASSQEYGSLNYEQYF.

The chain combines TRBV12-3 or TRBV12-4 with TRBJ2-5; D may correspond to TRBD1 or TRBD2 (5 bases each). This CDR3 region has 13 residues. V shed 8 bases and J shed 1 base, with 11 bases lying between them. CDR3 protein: CASGTRVQETQYF. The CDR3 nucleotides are TGTGCCAGCGGGACCAGGGTCCAAGAGACCCAGTACTTC.

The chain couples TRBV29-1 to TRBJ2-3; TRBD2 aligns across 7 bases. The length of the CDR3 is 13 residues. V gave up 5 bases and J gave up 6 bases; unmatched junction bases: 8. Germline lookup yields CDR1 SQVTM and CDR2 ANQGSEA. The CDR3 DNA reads TGCAGCGTTAGAGGGGAGGGAAGGGATACGCAGTATTTT. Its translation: CSVRGEGRDTQYF.

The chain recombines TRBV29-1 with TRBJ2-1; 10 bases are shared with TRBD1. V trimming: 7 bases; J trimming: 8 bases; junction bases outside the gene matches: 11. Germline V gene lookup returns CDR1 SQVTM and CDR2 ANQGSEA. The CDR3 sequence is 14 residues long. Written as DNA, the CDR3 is TGCAGCGCCACGGGGGACAGGGGTTCATATGAGCAGTTCTTC. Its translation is CSATGDRGSYEQFF.

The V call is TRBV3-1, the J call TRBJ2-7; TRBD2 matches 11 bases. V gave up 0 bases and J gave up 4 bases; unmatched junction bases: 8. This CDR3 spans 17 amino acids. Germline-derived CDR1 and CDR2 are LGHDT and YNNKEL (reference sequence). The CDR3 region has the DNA TGTGCCAGCAGCCAAGAGCCTTCCGGGACTAGCGGTTACGAGCAGTACTTC. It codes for CASSQEPSGTSGYEQYF.

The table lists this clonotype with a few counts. CDR3 protein: CASSSSGGDTEAFF. CDR3 sequence (DNA): TGTGCCAGCAGTTCATCGGGAGGGGACACTGAAGCTTTCTTT. The rearrangement links TRBV12-3 or TRBV12-4 to TRBJ1-1; a possible D gene is TRBD1 (5 bases). V gave up 4 bases and J gave up 3 bases, with 12 bases separating them. The length of the CDR3 is 14 residues.

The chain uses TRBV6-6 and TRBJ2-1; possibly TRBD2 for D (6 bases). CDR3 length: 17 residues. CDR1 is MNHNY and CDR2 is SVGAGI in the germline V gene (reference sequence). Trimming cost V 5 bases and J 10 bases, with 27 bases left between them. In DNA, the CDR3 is TGTGCCAGCAGTCCGGGGCCAAAGCGGAGGGCATTGAGGGAGCAGTTCTTC. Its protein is CASSPGPKRRALREQFF.

Written as DNA, the CDR3 is TGTGCCTGGAGCGCCGGGACTAGCGGGGAAGTCACAGATACGCAGTATTTT. Translated: CAWSAGTSGEVTDTQYF. The rearrangement links TRBV30 to TRBJ2-3; 13 bases fit TRBD2. Germline V gene lookup returns CDR1 GTSNPN and CDR2 SVGIG (reference sequence). The trim removed 3 bases at V and 2 bases at J, leaving 8 bases unmatched. The CDR3 is made up of 17 amino acids. The full variable domain, in which reference TRBV30 and TRBJ2-3 provide the parts outside the CDR3, is SQTIHQWPATLVQPVGSPLSLECTVEGTSNPNLYWYRQAAGRGLQLLFYSVGIGQISSEVPQNLSASRPQDRQFILSSKKLLLSDSGFYLCAWSAGTSGEVTDTQYFGPGTRLTVL.

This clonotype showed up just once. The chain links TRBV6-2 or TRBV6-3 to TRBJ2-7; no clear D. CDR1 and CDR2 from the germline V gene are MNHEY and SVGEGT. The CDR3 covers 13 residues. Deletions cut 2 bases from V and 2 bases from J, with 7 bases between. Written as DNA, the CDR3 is TGTGCCAGCAGTTACGTAGGCGCCTACGAGCAGTACTTC. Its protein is CASSYVGAYEQYF.

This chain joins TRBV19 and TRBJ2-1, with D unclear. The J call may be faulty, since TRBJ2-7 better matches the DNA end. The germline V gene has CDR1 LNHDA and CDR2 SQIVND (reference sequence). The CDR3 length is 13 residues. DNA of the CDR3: TGTGCCAGTAGTATATGGCTCTATCACGAGCAGTACTTC. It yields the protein CASSIWLYHEQYF.

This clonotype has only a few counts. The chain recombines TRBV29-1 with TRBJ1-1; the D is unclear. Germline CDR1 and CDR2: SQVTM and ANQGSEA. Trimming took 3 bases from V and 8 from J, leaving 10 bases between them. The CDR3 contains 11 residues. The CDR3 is CSVDPPMEAFF. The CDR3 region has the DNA TGCAGCGTTGACCCACCGATGGAAGCTTTCTTT.

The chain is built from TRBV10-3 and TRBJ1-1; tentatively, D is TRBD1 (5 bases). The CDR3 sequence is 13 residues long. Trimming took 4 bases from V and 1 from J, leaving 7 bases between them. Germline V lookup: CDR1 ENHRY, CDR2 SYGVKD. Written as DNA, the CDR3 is TGTGCCATCAGTGGGACACCGAACACTGAAGCTTTCTTT. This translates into CAISGTPNTEAFF.

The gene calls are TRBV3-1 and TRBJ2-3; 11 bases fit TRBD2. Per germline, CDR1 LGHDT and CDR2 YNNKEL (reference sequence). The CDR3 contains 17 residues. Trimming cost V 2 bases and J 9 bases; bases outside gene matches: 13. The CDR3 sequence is CASSQLLLAGDGYTQYF. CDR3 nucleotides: TGTGCCAGCAGCCAACTTTTACTAGCGGGAGATGGATACACGCAGTATTTT.

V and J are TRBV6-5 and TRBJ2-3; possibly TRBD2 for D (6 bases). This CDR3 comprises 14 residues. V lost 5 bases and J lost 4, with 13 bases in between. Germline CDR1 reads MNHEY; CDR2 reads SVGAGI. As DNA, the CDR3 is TGTGCCAGCAGTGCCTCTAGCGTAGCAGATACGCAGTATTTT. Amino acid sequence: CASSASSVADTQYF.

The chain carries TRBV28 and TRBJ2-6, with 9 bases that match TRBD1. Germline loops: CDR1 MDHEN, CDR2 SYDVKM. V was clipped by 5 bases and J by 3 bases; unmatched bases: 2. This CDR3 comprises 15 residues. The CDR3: CASSRQGVGANVLTF. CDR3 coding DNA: TGTGCCAGCAGTCGACAGGGGGTTGGGGCCAACGTCCTGACTTTC. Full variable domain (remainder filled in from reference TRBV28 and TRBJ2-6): DVKVTQSSRYLVKRTGEKVFLECVQDMDHENMFWYRQDPGLGLRLIYFSYDVKMKEKGDIPEGYSVSREKKERFSLILESASTNQTSMYLCASSRQGVGANVLTFGAGSRLTVL.

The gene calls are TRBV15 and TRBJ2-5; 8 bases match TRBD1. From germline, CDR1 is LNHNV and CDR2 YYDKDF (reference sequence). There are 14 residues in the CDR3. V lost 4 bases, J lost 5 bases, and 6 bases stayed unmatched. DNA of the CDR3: TGTGCCACCAGCATGACAGGGGACCGGGAGACCCAGTACTTC. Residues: CATSMTGDRETQYF.